One sample yielded the 2 T cell receptor beta chains listed below, sequenced in a study of blood T cell repertoires in COVID-19. Sequencing was performed with immunoSEQ multiplex PCR; in TCRdb, only in-frame clones are kept and a portion is missing. Here the sample spans some 170,000 clones, 65% to 80% being singletons. Input material: peripheral blood. These receptors were obtained from a man in his fifties or sixties with acute or convalescent COVID-19.

This chain connects TRBV7-6 to TRBJ2-1; 14 bases align to TRBD2. This CDR3 comprises 15 residues. The germline V gene has CDR1 SGHVS and CDR2 FNYEAQ. V was clipped by 6 bases and J by 7 bases; unmatched bases: 5. CDR3 bases: TGTGCCAGCAGGACGACTAGCGGGGGGGCTAATGAGCAGTTCTTC. It encodes CASRTTSGGANEQFF. The full variable domain, its missing parts supplied by reference TRBV7-6 and TRBJ2-1, is GAGVSQSPRYKVTKRGQDVALRCDPISGHVSLYWYRQALGQGPEFLTYFNYEAQQDKSGLPNDRFSAERPEGSISTLTIQRTEQRDSAMYRCASRTTSGGANEQFFGPGTRLTVL.

The V gene is TRBV12-5, the J gene TRBJ2-3; D gene ambiguous. The CDR3 loop spans 12 amino acids. V gave up 5 bases and J gave up 5 bases, with 8 bases separating them. Per germline, CDR1 LGHNT and CDR2 FRNRAP. CDR3 coding DNA: TGTGCTAGTGGTGCCGGGTTAGATACGCAGTATTTT. It codes for CASGAGLDTQYF. Drawing the rest from reference TRBV12-5 and TRBJ2-3, the complete variable domain is DARVTQTPRHKVTEMGQEVTMRCQPILGHNTVFWYRQTMMQGLELLAYFRNRAPLDDSGMPKDRFSAEMPDATLATLKIQPSEPRDSAVYFCASGAGLDTQYFGPGTRLTVL.